One sample yielded the 30 T cell receptor beta chains listed below, sequenced in a study of blood T cell repertoires in COVID-19. The assay was immunoSEQ multiplex PCR, and TCRdb's table has in-frame clones only and misses some. The table has 120,000 or so clones, roughly 85% seen once. Source material: peripheral blood. The source is a man aged 40-55 years with acute or convalescent COVID-19.

The genes are TRBV6-6 and TRBJ1-5, with 8 bases aligning to TRBD1. The V gene end was trimmed by 5 bases and the J gene end by 3 bases; junction bases not matched to a gene: 9. CDR1 MNHNY and CDR2 SVGAGI come from the germline V gene (reference sequence). The CDR3 has 16 residues. This CDR3 reads CASSRQGTAVNQPQHF. The CDR3 DNA sequence: TGTGCCAGCAGTCGACAGGGGACGGCGGTCAATCAGCCCCAGCATTTT.

The chain couples TRBV28 to TRBJ2-3, with TRBD2 matching 7 bases. The CDR3 is 14 residues long. Germline values: CDR1 MDHEN, CDR2 SYDVKM. Trimming took 3 bases from V and 6 from J; bases not matched to a gene: 6. CDR3 DNA sequence: TGTGCCAGCAGTTTGCGGGAGAGTTGGGATACGCAGTATTTT. It specifies CASSLRESWDTQYF.

The rearrangement links TRBV5-6 to TRBJ2-3; 10 nucleotides line up with TRBD2. Unmatched junction bases numbered 12, after V lost 4 bases and J lost 1 base. CDR3 size: 18 residues. Germline V gene lookup returns CDR1 SGHDT and CDR2 YYEEEE. The CDR3 sequence is CASSLPSGSFPRTDTQYF. Here the CDR3 DNA reads TGTGCCAGCAGCCTACCTAGCGGGAGTTTTCCCCGCACAGATACGCAGTATTTT. The whole variable domain, filled in from reference TRBV5-6 and TRBJ2-3, reads DAGVTQSPTHLIKTRGQQVTLRCSPKSGHDTVSWYQQALGQGPQFIFQYYEEEERQRGNFPDRFSGHQFPNYSSELNVNALLLGDSALYLCASSLPSGSFPRTDTQYFGPGTRLTVL.

V usage is TRBV2 and J usage is TRBJ2-2; 7 bases align to TRBD1. V gave up 4 bases and J gave up 3 bases; unmatched junction bases: 5. This CDR3 has 15 residues. Germline V gene data show CDR1 as SNHLY and CDR2 as FYNNEI. The DNA for the CDR3 is TGTGCCAGCAGTGCTGGGACAGTGTACACCGGGGAGCTGTTTTTT. It codes for CASSAGTVYTGELFF. Supplemented by reference TRBV2 and TRBJ2-2, the full variable domain reads EPEVTQTPSHQVTQMGQEVILRCVPISNHLYFYWYRQILGQKVEFLVSFYNNEISEKSEIFDDQFSVERPDGSNFTLKIRSTKLEDSAMYFCASSAGTVYTGELFFGEGSRLTVL.

The chain has TRBV7-8 and TRBJ2-1; a weak D match, TRBD2 (7 bases). The CDR3 totals 17 residues. The V and J ends lost 6 bases and 5 bases respectively, with 23 bases between them. The germline CDR1 and CDR2 sequences are SGHVS and FQNEAQ. CDR3 sequence (DNA): TGTGCCAGCAGTAGTGTGGGAGGGGGGAACATAAACAATGAGCAGTTCTTC. Protein sequence: CASSSVGGGNINNEQFF.

This clone was found once. The V call is TRBV18, the J call TRBJ2-7, with 11 bases matching TRBD2. J was trimmed by 5 bases and V by 2 bases; bases with no gene match: 17. This CDR3 has 19 residues. Germline V gives CDR1 KGHSH, CDR2 LQKENI. The CDR3, as DNA: TGTGCCAGCTCACCAAGATCGAGCGTCTTGACTAGCGGGATGAACGAGCAGTACTTC. Translated, it gives CASSPRSSVLTSGMNEQYF.

The V and J genes are TRBV27 and TRBJ2-7, with 10 nucleotides matching TRBD1. Per germline, CDR1 MNHEY and CDR2 SMNVEV (reference sequence). Losses at the gene ends were 7 bases for V and 3 bases for J; bases not matched to a gene: 12. This CDR3 has 16 residues. The CDR3 region has the DNA TGTGCCAGCATTCAGAATCCGGGACAGGGGAACTACGAGCAGTACTTC. Protein: CASIQNPGQGNYEQYF.

CDR3 coding DNA: TGTGCCTGGCGCCCAGGGTTTACTGGAAACACCATATATTTT. Translated, it gives CAWRPGFTGNTIYF. The rearrangement uses TRBV30 and TRBJ1-3, with D perhaps matching TRBD1 (5 bases). This CDR3 is 14 amino acids long. V dropped 5 bases and J dropped 2 bases, with 13 bases sitting between them. CDR1 and CDR2 (germline): GTSNPN, SVGIG (reference sequence).

The J gene is TRBJ2-1, the V gene TRBV5-1, with 8 bases that match TRBD2. Germline V CDR1 and CDR2: SGHRS, YFSETQ. CDR3 length equals 14 residues. V lost 7 bases and J lost 4; bases outside the gene matches: 7. The DNA for the CDR3 is TGCGCCAGCCATATCAGCGGGAGATACAATGAGCAGTTCTTC. This sequence encodes CASHISGRYNEQFF.

This chain joins TRBV9 and TRBJ2-7; 7 positions match TRBD1. The CDR3 has 14 amino acids. V gave up 1 base and J gave up 2 bases; unmatched junction bases: 3. The V gene's germline CDR1 is SGDLS and CDR2 YYNGEE. The CDR3 sequence: CASSVRTGAYEQYF. The CDR3 DNA reads as TGTGCCAGCAGCGTAAGGACAGGAGCCTACGAGCAGTACTTC.

CDR3 protein: CASSASGSSYNEQFF. As DNA, the CDR3 is TGTGCCAGCAGTGCTAGCGGAAGCTCCTACAATGAGCAGTTCTTC. The J gene is TRBJ2-1, the V gene TRBV2, with TRBD2 identical over 7 bases. The CDR3 runs 15 residues. Germline V gene sequence: CDR1 SNHLY, CDR2 FYNNEI. Trimming took 4 bases from V and 0 from J; bases not matched to a gene: 3.

The rearrangement joins TRBV6-6 to TRBJ1-5, with no clear D. V lost 2 bases, J lost 9 bases, and 8 bases lay in between. The CDR3 is 12 amino acids. The germline CDR1 and CDR2 sequences are MNHNY and SVGAGI (reference sequence). The CDR3 reads CASSYPGSPQHF. The CDR3 coding sequence is TGTGCCAGCAGTTACCCCGGGTCGCCCCAGCATTTT.

This clone was detected only once. The chain is built from TRBV6-5 and TRBJ2-7; D ambiguous. The V and J ends lost 6 bases and 5 bases respectively, with 17 bases between them. This CDR3 comprises 14 residues. Germline CDR1 MNHEY, CDR2 SVGAGI. The CDR3 sequence: CASSTDWQADEQYF. CDR3 nucleotide sequence: TGTGCCAGCAGCACCGATTGGCAGGCCGACGAGCAGTACTTC.

The chain employs TRBV6-5 and TRBJ1-5; D is perhaps TRBD1 (6 bases). This CDR3 region has 15 residues. Trimming removed 8 bases from V and 5 bases from J, with 19 bases in between. Germline V gives CDR1 MNHEY, CDR2 SVGAGI. The CDR3 spells CASRDLDRDDQPQHF. DNA of the CDR3: TGTGCCAGCCGCGATTTGGACAGAGATGATCAGCCCCAGCATTTT.

The chain combines TRBV29-1 with TRBJ2-1, with 7 bases that match TRBD1. With 7 bases clipped from V and 7 bases from J, the junction kept 4 bases outside the gene matches. CDR1 is SQVTM, CDR2 ANQGSEA, per germline. The CDR3 runs to 11 residues. This CDR3 reads CSATQGNEQFF. CDR3 in DNA: TGCAGCGCCACACAGGGGAATGAGCAGTTCTTC.

The chain combines TRBV29-1 with TRBJ2-5, with D possibly being TRBD1 (6 bases). This CDR3 has 13 residues. CDR1 is SQVTM, CDR2 ANQGSEA, per germline. V was clipped by 6 bases and J by 5 bases, with 16 bases between them. This CDR3 reads CSVEIGGGETQYF. The CDR3 DNA is TGCAGCGTGGAAATAGGGGGTGGGGAGACCCAGTACTTC.

V usage is TRBV13 and J usage is TRBJ1-1; D call uncertain. This CDR3 has 14 residues. Per germline, CDR1 PRHDT and CDR2 FYEKMQ (reference sequence). V shed 4 bases and J shed 4 bases, with 13 bases lying between them. As DNA, the CDR3 is TGTGCCAGCAGCTCATGGGAGAGTGGCACTGAAGCTTTCTTT. Translating it yields CASSSWESGTEAFF.

This clone was seen a single time. The chain's CDR3 is CASSYVRQAQYF. The CDR3, as DNA: TGTGCCAGCAGCTACGTGCGTCAGGCCCAGTACTTC. V usage is TRBV7-2 and J usage is TRBJ2-5, with D hard to call. V lost 4 bases and J 9 bases, leaving 12 bases between the germline ends. Germline values: CDR1 SGHTA, CDR2 FQGNSA. The CDR3 has 12 amino acids.

This clone was observed once. The J gene is TRBJ1-2, the V gene TRBV7-8; the D gene is possibly TRBD1 (5 bases). CDR3 length: 14 amino acids. The V gene's germline CDR1 is SGHVS and CDR2 FQNEAQ. Trimming removed 2 bases from V and 6 bases from J, with 13 bases in between. The CDR3 DNA is TGTGCCAGCAGCTTATCCGACAGCATGCATGGCTACACCTTC. Amino acids: CASSLSDSMHGYTF.

This clone was picked up one time. This chain connects TRBV5-6 to TRBJ2-7, with D possibly TRBD1 on 5 matching bases. CDR1 is SGHDT and CDR2 is YYEEEE in the germline V gene. This CDR3 region has 14 residues. Trimming shortened V by 3 bases and J by 2 bases, and 12 bases separated the two germline ends. The CDR3 bases are TGTGCCAGCAGCTCGCCAGGGATTCCCTACGAGCAGTACTTC. Translating it yields CASSSPGIPYEQYF.

The chain employs TRBV11-2 and TRBJ1-4; D unresolved. Trimming stripped 0 bases from V and 3 bases from J, with 11 bases between. The germline V gene encodes CDR1 SGHAT and CDR2 FQNNGV. The CDR3 is 16 amino acids. Here the CDR3 reads CASSLDGASPNEKLFF. DNA for the CDR3: TGTGCCAGCAGCTTAGATGGTGCCAGTCCTAATGAAAAACTGTTTTTT. Variable domain in full (rest from reference TRBV11-2 and TRBJ1-4): EAGVAQSPRYKIIEKRQSVAFWCNPISGHATLYWYQQILGQGPKLLIQFQNNGVVDDSQLPKDRFSAERLKGVDSTLKIQPAKLEDSAVYLCASSLDGASPNEKLFFGSGTQLSVL.

DNA of the CDR3: TGTGCCAGCAGAAAACAGGAGAACTACGAGCAGTACTTC. It encodes CASRKQENYEQYF. The chain employs TRBV6-5 and TRBJ2-7, with TRBD1 as a possible D gene (5 bases). CDR1 MNHEY and CDR2 SVGAGI come from the germline V gene. The CDR3 covers 13 residues. Trimming removed 6 bases from V and 3 bases from J, with 12 bases in between.

Worth noting for this clone: The junction shows a germline mismatch at one end, possibly a read error. The gene calls are TRBV7-6 and TRBJ2-2; the D gene is possibly TRBD1 (6 bases). Germline V gene lookup returns CDR1 SGHVS and CDR2 FNYEAQ. There are 16 residues in the CDR3. Here the CDR3 DNA reads TGTGCCGGCAGCTTAGGTGACAGGCCCGACACCGGGGAGCTGTTTTTT. Translating it yields CAGSLGDRPDTGELFF.

This clone was detected only once. V usage is TRBV12-3 or TRBV12-4 and J usage is TRBJ2-7, with 10 bases that match TRBD2. V gave up 7 bases and J gave up 4 bases; unmatched junction bases: 4. The CDR3 extends over 13 amino acids. The CDR3 sequence is CASNPSGRYEQYF. CDR3 nucleotides: TGTGCCAGCAACCCTAGCGGGAGATACGAGCAGTACTTC.

The rearrangement joins TRBV2 to TRBJ1-2, with D uncertain. The CDR3 totals 13 residues. Trimming cost V 6 bases and J 2 bases, with 10 bases left between them. The germline gives CDR1 SNHLY, CDR2 FYNNEI. CDR3 in amino acids: CASSRELNYGYTF. CDR3 in DNA: TGTGCCAGCAGCCGGGAGCTCAACTATGGCTACACCTTC.

This chain connects TRBV30 to TRBJ1-1, with D possibly TRBD1 on 6 matching bases. Germline V lookup: CDR1 GTSNPN, CDR2 SVGIG (reference sequence). Trimming stripped 3 bases from V and 6 bases from J, with 14 bases between. CDR3 length equals 13 residues. The CDR3 coding sequence is TGTGCCTGGAGGACAGGTACAACGCCTGAAGCTTTCTTT. Encoded protein: CAWRTGTTPEAFF.

This chain joins TRBV10-3 and TRBJ2-5; 11 nucleotides align to TRBD2. Germline V gene lookup returns CDR1 ENHRY and CDR2 SYGVKD. Trimming cost V 11 bases and J 4 bases; bases outside gene matches: 3. The CDR3 extends over 12 amino acids. CDR3 coding DNA: TGTGCCGTCCTAGCGGGAGGAGAGACCCAGTACTTC. Translated: CAVLAGGETQYF.

The chain has TRBV6-2 or TRBV6-3 and TRBJ1-5; a weak D match, TRBD1 (5 bases). The CDR3 is made up of 18 amino acids. V lost 5 bases and J lost 1, with 21 bases in between. In germline, CDR1 is MNHEY, CDR2 SVGEGT. CDR3 sequence (DNA): TGTGCCAGCAGTGGTCTGGACACCTCCCAAGGGAGCAATCAGCCCCAGCATTTT. This encodes CASSGLDTSQGSNQPQHF.

This clone was observed a single time. The chain is built from TRBV29-1 and TRBJ1-5, with TRBD1 identical over 9 bases. Germline lookup yields CDR1 SQVTM and CDR2 ANQGSEA. V was pared by 5 bases and J by 4 bases, with 9 bases of the junction left unmatched. This CDR3 has 15 residues. In DNA, the CDR3 is TGCAGCGTTCAACAGGGGGCGAACGGTAATCAGCCCCAGCATTTT. Translation: CSVQQGANGNQPQHF.

The J gene is TRBJ1-3, the V gene TRBV10-3; D uncertain. V was trimmed by 7 bases and J by 3 bases, leaving 10 bases between them. Germline V gives CDR1 ENHRY, CDR2 SYGVKD. The CDR3 runs to 13 residues. CDR3 nucleotides: TGTGCCATCAAAGGACTGAATGGAAACACCATATATTTT. Its protein product is CAIKGLNGNTIYF.